This T cell receptor beta chain came from a study of T-cell reconstitution after alpha-beta-depleted transplantation in children. About this clonotype: The target antigen is unknown.

Unique molecular identifiers were incorporated into the prepared TCRbeta library. Each CDR3 protein is one row after TCRdb ran MiXCR on the PCR reads. The sample gives fewer than 700,000 distinct CDR3 sequences, 10% to 15% of which show up once; approximately 2.1% is in the top ten. Study-level points and caveats: Recipient T cells and thymic progenitors that survived gave rise to the high TCRbeta diversity observed at day 60 in some patients. Several hundred graft clones that had expanded were reportedly the source of alpha-beta T cells about two months after transplant. T-cell counts and diversity at one year following transplant were attributed mainly to newly produced T cells.

The J segment lost 5 bases and the V segment lost 4 bases, leaving 2 bases of the junction unmatched. In germline, CDR1 is SQVTM, CDR2 ANQGSEA. The CDR3 covers 13 residues. The V call is TRBV29-1, the J call TRBJ2-2; 9 positions match TRBD1. The sequence derives from a male patient under 18 who had a stem cell transplant for acute myeloid leukemia, so the T cells may come from the graft donor. Sequenced here: PBMCs, mostly from graft donor cells, sampled 360 days after TCRalphabeta/CD19-depleted stem cell transplant. The CDR3 sequence: CSVGTGVTGELFF. CDR3 DNA sequence: TGCAGCGTTGGGACAGGGGTGACCGGGGAGCTGTTTTTT.